The 24 T cell receptor beta chains reported below all come from one sample, sequenced in a study of OX40 agonist ivuxolimab in advanced cancers. The repertoire was sequenced with immunoSEQ multiplex PCR; TCRdb's copy has only in-frame clones and lacks some. The top ten clones hold about 0.55% of a sample with 95,000 to 150,000 clones, around 87% of them seen once. The sequencing here drew on CD4+ or CD8+ T cells sorted from blood, taken in a trial of the OX40 agonist ivuxolimab. These receptors were obtained from an adult with an advanced solid tumor such as melanoma, head and neck, liver or kidney cancer.

The rearrangement joins TRBV10-1 to TRBJ2-7, with D perhaps matching TRBD1 (5 bases). CDR3 length equals 11 residues. CDR1 is WNHNN, CDR2 SYGVQD, per germline (reference sequence). V was pared by 9 bases and J by 12 bases, with 18 bases between. CDR3 coding DNA: TGCGCCAGTGAGTCCCACAGGTATCCGTACTTC. Its protein product is CASESHRYPYF.

CDR3 DNA: TGTGCCAGCAGGAGGGCGAACACTGAAGCTTTCTTT. It specifies CASRRANTEAFF. The rearrangement uses TRBV6-5 and TRBJ1-1; no clear D. The germline V gene has CDR1 MNHEY and CDR2 SVGAGI. CDR3 length: 12 residues. Between the trimmed V and J ends, which lost 6 bases and 1 base, there was a span of 6 bases.

The gene calls are TRBV5-1 and TRBJ2-5; a possible D gene is TRBD2 (6 bases). With 4 bases removed from V and 4 bases from J, the gap between germline ends came to 17 bases. This CDR3 spans 15 amino acids. Germline CDR1 SGHRS, CDR2 YFSETQ. CDR3 coding DNA: TGCGCCAGCAGCGGAGGGGCAGGGCGGCGAGAGACCCAGTACTTC. It encodes CASSGGAGRRETQYF.

This chain joins TRBV7-3 and TRBJ2-2; D perhaps matches TRBD1 (6 bases). The V end lost 3 bases, the J end lost 6 bases, and 17 bases lay between the germline ends. The CDR3 is 16 residues long. Germline loops: CDR1 SGHTA, CDR2 FQGTGA. The CDR3 DNA is TGTGCCAGCAGCTTCCAGGGGCCGAAGGGGGCCGGGGAGCTGTTTTTT. It specifies CASSFQGPKGAGELFF.

The chain is built from TRBV25-1 and TRBJ2-2; no definite D call. This CDR3 has 14 residues. The germline V and J ends were trimmed by 3 bases and 7 bases, with 12 bases remaining between them. Germline lookup yields CDR1 MGHDK and CDR2 SYGVNS. The CDR3 sequence is CASSDIQVYGELFF. CDR3 coding DNA: TGTGCCAGCAGTGATATCCAGGTCTACGGGGAGCTGTTTTTT. The whole variable domain, remainder taken from reference TRBV25-1 and TRBJ2-2, is EADIYQTPRYLVIGTGKKITLECSQTMGHDKMYWYQQDPGMELHLIHYSYGVNSTEKGDLSSESTVSRIRTEHFPLTLESARPSHTSQYLCASSDIQVYGELFFGEGSRLTVL.

The CDR3: CASSLSFYEQYF. The CDR3 bases are TGTGCCAGCAGCTTATCTTTCTACGAGCAGTACTTC. This rearrangement joins TRBV7-2 to TRBJ2-7, with D uncertain. Germline V CDR1 and CDR2: SGHTA, FQGNSA. Between the trimmed V and J ends, which lost 2 bases and 3 bases, there was a span of 5 bases. There are 12 residues in the CDR3.

This clone was found a few times. J is TRBJ1-6 and V is TRBV28; D gene ambiguous. The CDR3 has 16 residues. V shed 2 bases and J shed 8 bases, with 16 bases lying between them. Germline CDR1 and CDR2: MDHEN and SYDVKM. CDR3 nucleotides: TGTGCCAGCAGTTTAAGAGGCAGGAGTGTTTATTCACCCCTCCACTTT. Encoded protein: CASSLRGRSVYSPLHF.

V usage is TRBV28 and J usage is TRBJ2-3; D remains ambiguous. This CDR3 contains 12 residues. V lost 4 bases to trimming and J lost 4 bases, with 6 bases between them. The V gene's germline CDR1 is MDHEN and CDR2 SYDVKM. For the CDR3, the DNA is TGTGCCAGCAGTTCTTGGTCAGATACGCAGTATTTT. Its protein is CASSSWSDTQYF.

The chain combines TRBV19 with TRBJ1-3; the match to TRBD1 covers 8 bases. After removal of 7 bases from V and 0 bases from J, the junction contained 8 bases not matched to a gene. CDR1 and CDR2 from the germline V gene are LNHDA and SQIVND (reference sequence). The CDR3 sequence is 16 residues long. CDR3 sequence: CASTPDRGYSGNTIYF. CDR3 in DNA: TGTGCCAGTACCCCTGACAGGGGCTACTCTGGAAACACCATATATTTT.

The V call is TRBV5-1, the J call TRBJ2-3; 11 bases agree with TRBD1. This CDR3 region has 15 residues. Germline V lookup: CDR1 SGHRS, CDR2 YFSETQ. J gave up 1 base and V 4 bases, and 2 bases lay outside the gene matches. The CDR3 reads CASSLGQGGTDTQYF. For the CDR3, the DNA is TGCGCCAGCAGCCTGGGACAGGGGGGCACAGATACGCAGTATTTT.

This clone is a singleton in its sample. The chain employs TRBV5-1 and TRBJ2-1; 12 bases are shared with TRBD2. J was trimmed by 5 bases and V by 1 base; bases with no gene match: 4. In germline, CDR1 is SGHRS, CDR2 YFSETQ. There are 16 residues in the CDR3. This CDR3 is CASSLTLAGGHNEQFF. CDR3 nucleotide sequence: TGCGCCAGCAGCTTGACTCTAGCGGGGGGGCACAATGAGCAGTTCTTC.

This chain links TRBV30 with TRBJ1-1, with a tentative D call TRBD1 (5 bases). Deletions cut 5 bases from V and 9 bases from J, with 19 bases between. The CDR3 runs to 13 residues. Germline CDR1 GTSNPN, CDR2 SVGIG (reference sequence). CDR3 sequence (DNA): TGTGCCTGGTCCCTGACAGTCTCAAATCAAGCTTTCTTT. Translating it yields CAWSLTVSNQAFF.

The chain combines TRBV6-6 with TRBJ2-1; 9 bases are a match to TRBD1. Germline V lookup: CDR1 MNHNY, CDR2 SVGAGI (reference sequence). Trimming at V came to 2 bases and at J to 7 bases, leaving 6 bases not matched to a gene. This CDR3 spans 15 amino acids. Here the CDR3 DNA reads TGTGCCAGCAGTTACGGAGGGACAGGGAAGAATGAGCAGTTCTTC. It is translated as CASSYGGTGKNEQFF.

This chain connects TRBV5-1 to TRBJ2-7; TRBD1 aligns across 10 bases. Germline trimming cut 4 bases from V and 3 bases from J; bases unmatched to any gene: 7. Germline V lookup: CDR1 SGHRS, CDR2 YFSETQ. This CDR3 has 15 amino acids. The CDR3 loop is CASSVTGQGNYEQYF. The CDR3 DNA reads TGCGCCAGCAGCGTAACGGGACAGGGGAACTACGAGCAGTACTTC.

This sequence joins TRBV2 and TRBJ1-4; 9 nucleotides line up with TRBD1. Germline assignment: CDR1 SNHLY and CDR2 FYNNEI. V shed 6 bases, J shed 7 bases, and the junction held 6 bases outside the gene matches. The CDR3 consists of 14 residues. CDR3 loop: CASSWGQGGEKLFF. The CDR3 DNA reads TGTGCCAGCAGCTGGGGACAGGGAGGTGAAAAACTGTTTTTT.

The chain has TRBV6-5 and TRBJ2-2, with TRBD2 matching over 7 bases. This CDR3 has 14 amino acids. V lost 2 bases, J lost 4 bases, and 1 base stayed unmatched. CDR1 and CDR2 (germline): MNHEY, SVGAGI. CDR3 bases: TGTGCCAGCAGTTACCGCGGGGGCACCGGGGAGCTGTTTTTT. It specifies CASSYRGGTGELFF.

V gene TRBV12-5 combines with J gene TRBJ2-3; D gene ambiguous. The CDR3 runs 11 residues. Per the germline V gene, CDR1 is LGHNT and CDR2 is FRNRAP. V was pared by 4 bases and J by 7 bases, with 6 bases between. The CDR3 region is CASGSGNTQYF. CDR3 nucleotides: TGTGCTAGTGGTTCAGGCAATACGCAGTATTTT.

This chain joins TRBV7-2 and TRBJ1-2; D remains ambiguous. Trimming left V 3 bases short and J 0 bases short, with 11 bases between. This CDR3 is 15 amino acids long. Germline lookup yields CDR1 SGHTA and CDR2 FQGNSA. The CDR3 DNA follows: TGTGCCAGCAGCTTCGACCGGGCGGCTAACTATGGCTACACCTTC. This gives the protein CASSFDRAANYGYTF.

This clone was recorded only once. The CDR3: CASSKRPQGANEKLFF. The CDR3 nucleotides read TGTGCCAGCAGCAAGAGACCACAGGGGGCTAATGAAAAACTGTTTTTT. This chain connects TRBV7-8 to TRBJ1-4, with 8 bases identical to TRBD1. CDR1 is SGHVS and CDR2 is FQNEAQ in the germline V gene. This CDR3 is built from 16 residues. Trimming cost V 5 bases and J 3 bases; bases outside gene matches: 8. Looking up the rest from reference TRBV7-8 and TRBJ1-4 gives the full variable domain: GAGVSQSPRYKVAKRGQDVALRCDPISGHVSLFWYQQALGQGPEFLTYFQNEAQLDKSGLPSDRFFAERPEGSVSTLKIQRTQQEDSAVYLCASSKRPQGANEKLFFGSGTQLSVL.

The rearrangement joins TRBV6-6 to TRBJ1-1; D is perhaps TRBD1 (6 bases). Germline lookup yields CDR1 MNHNY and CDR2 SVGAGI (reference sequence). V shed 4 bases and J shed 5 bases, with 8 bases lying between them. The CDR3 is 12 amino acids. The DNA of the CDR3 is TGTGCCAGCAGTTTGAGGGGGACTGAAGCTTTCTTT. The encoded protein is CASSLRGTEAFF.

This clone came up once. The V gene is TRBV9, the J gene TRBJ2-5; 8 nucleotides match TRBD2. Germline loops: CDR1 SGDLS, CDR2 YYNGEE. Losses at the gene ends were 0 bases for V and 2 bases for J; bases not matched to a gene: 6. This CDR3 spans 16 amino acids. Here the CDR3 reads CASSVAAGGPQETQYF. The CDR3 DNA reads TGTGCCAGCAGCGTAGCGGCGGGGGGTCCACAAGAGACCCAGTACTTC.

V and J are TRBV5-6 and TRBJ2-5; 8 positions agree with TRBD2. V lost 4 bases, J lost 4 bases, and 12 bases stayed unmatched. Germline lookup yields CDR1 SGHDT and CDR2 YYEEEE. The CDR3 contains 16 residues. The chain's CDR3 is CASSLLQAGEAETQYF. In nucleotides, the CDR3 is TGTGCCAGCAGCCTCCTTCAAGCGGGGGAGGCAGAGACCCAGTACTTC.

This rearrangement joins TRBV7-9 to TRBJ1-4; D possibly corresponds to TRBD1 (6 bases). The V gene's germline CDR1 is SEHNR and CDR2 FQNEAQ (reference sequence). This CDR3 region has 14 residues. Between the trimmed V and J ends, which lost 4 bases and 6 bases, there was a span of 12 bases. CDR3 coding DNA: TGTGCCAGCAGCTCAGACAGGCCAGATGAAAAACTGTTTTTT. Amino acid sequence: CASSSDRPDEKLFF.

The chain links TRBV27 to TRBJ2-5; D unresolved. Germline values: CDR1 MNHEY, CDR2 SMNVEV (reference sequence). This CDR3 has 14 amino acids. V was shortened by 5 bases and J by 2 bases, with 12 bases between the two germline ends. The CDR3 spells CASSPGRRQETQYF. DNA of the CDR3: TGTGCCAGCAGTCCCGGACGGAGACAAGAGACCCAGTACTTC.